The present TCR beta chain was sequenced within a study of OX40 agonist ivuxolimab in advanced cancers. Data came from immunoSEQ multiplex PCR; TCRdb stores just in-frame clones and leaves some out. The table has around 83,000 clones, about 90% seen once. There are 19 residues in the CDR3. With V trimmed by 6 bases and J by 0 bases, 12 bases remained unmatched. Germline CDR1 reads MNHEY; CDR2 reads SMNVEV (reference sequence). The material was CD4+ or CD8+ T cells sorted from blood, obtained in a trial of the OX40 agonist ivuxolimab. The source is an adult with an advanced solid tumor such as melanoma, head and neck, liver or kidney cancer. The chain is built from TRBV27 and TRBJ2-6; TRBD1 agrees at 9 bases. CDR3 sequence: CASRLTGGAISSGANVLTF. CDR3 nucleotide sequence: TGTGCCAGCAGGCTGACAGGGGGGGCTATAAGCTCTGGGGCCAACGTCCTGACTTTC. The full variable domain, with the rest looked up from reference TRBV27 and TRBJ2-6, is EAQVTQNPRYLITVTGKKLTVTCSQNMNHEYMSWYRQDPGLGLRQIYYSMNVEVTDKGDVPEGYKVSRKEKRNFPLILESPSPNQTSLYFCASRLTGGAISSGANVLTFGAGSRLTVL.